This TCR beta chain comes out of a study of blood T cell repertoires in COVID-19. In the authors' methods: Reference gene primer amplification gave estimated nucleated cell counts. Sequencing was performed with immunoSEQ multiplex PCR; in TCRdb, only in-frame clones are kept and a portion is missing. D and trimming were read from the DNA, whereas the V and J calls and clone size are those reported in that table. This table has about 310,000 clones, around 90% appearing once. Germline V lookup: CDR1 SGHNT, CDR2 YYREEE (reference sequence). The CDR3 runs to 15 residues. The V segment lost 4 bases and the J segment 4 bases; nucleotides outside the gene matches: 2.

The sequence derives from a woman aged 18-29 years who had recovered from COVID-19. The chain links TRBV5-4 to TRBJ2-1; 13 bases are a match to TRBD2. What was sequenced was PBMCs or T cells enriched from blood (not recorded which). CDR3 amino acids: CASSTTSGGYNEQFF. The CDR3 bases are TGTGCCAGCAGCACGACTAGCGGGGGGTACAATGAGCAGTTCTTC.